This passage covers 15 T cell receptor beta chains from one sample sequenced in a study of cytomegalovirus exposure and HLA in healthy donors. PCR primers comprised 60 Vbeta and 13 Jbeta primers. Profiling relied on immunoSEQ multiplex PCR, and the TCRdb table lists in-frame clones only, not all of them. The table records about 200,000 clones, roughly four fifths of them present only once. Sample: PBMCs. The receptors originated from a woman aged 40 to 50 in good health and CMV-seronegative.

This chain uses TRBV19 with TRBJ2-7, with a possible D match to TRBD2 (6 bases). The CDR3 extends over 14 amino acids. The V and J ends lost 2 bases and 1 base respectively, with 9 bases between them. Germline V CDR1 and CDR2: LNHDA, SQIVND (reference sequence). The DNA of the CDR3 is TGTGCCAGTAGTATACTCGGGACTTCCTACGAGCAGTACTTC. As protein: CASSILGTSYEQYF.

This chain connects TRBV5-4 to TRBJ2-6; D unclear. CDR3 length equals 14 residues. Germline values: CDR1 SGHNT, CDR2 YYREEE (reference sequence). V gave up 5 bases and J gave up 0 bases, with 6 bases separating them. For the CDR3, the DNA is TGTGCCAGCAGTTCCTTCTCTGGGGCCAACGTCCTGACTTTC. Its translation is CASSSFSGANVLTF.

The chain couples TRBV7-3 to TRBJ2-1; 8 bases are shared with TRBD1. CDR1 SGHTA and CDR2 FQGTGA come from the germline V gene. The CDR3 runs to 15 residues. J gave up 5 bases and V 5 bases, and 8 bases lay outside the gene matches. CDR3 in amino acids: CASSPSLGQDNEQFF. Written as DNA, the CDR3 is TGTGCCAGCAGCCCCTCCTTGGGACAGGACAATGAGCAGTTCTTC.

This rearrangement joins TRBV10-3 to TRBJ2-7, with a weak D call TRBD2 (6 bases). The CDR3 totals 15 residues. CDR1 and CDR2 from the germline V gene are ENHRY and SYGVKD. The ends were cut back, 0 bases at V and 2 bases at J, with 11 bases in the middle. The CDR3 region is CAISESWRGPYEQYF. In nucleotides, the CDR3 is TGTGCCATCAGTGAGTCGTGGAGGGGTCCCTACGAGCAGTACTTC.

The table lists this clone with a few counts. The chain employs TRBV27 and TRBJ1-4; TRBD1 matches 8 bases. The CDR3 spans 16 residues. The V gene's germline CDR1 is MNHEY and CDR2 SMNVEV (reference sequence). Germline trimming cut 0 bases from V and 6 bases from J; bases unmatched to any gene: 6. CDR3 nucleotides: TGTGCCAGCAGTTTATCGCAGGGGGCTTTCTATGAAAAACTGTTTTTT. Protein sequence: CASSLSQGAFYEKLFF.

V is TRBV30 and J is TRBJ2-7; TRBD1 aligns across 8 bases. Trimming cost V 2 bases and J 4 bases; bases outside gene matches: 7. The germline V gene has CDR1 GTSNPN and CDR2 SVGIG (reference sequence). CDR3 size: 14 residues. The CDR3 DNA follows: TGTGCCTGGAGTACGGCAGGGGGCTTGTACGAGCAGTACTTC. This codes for CAWSTAGGLYEQYF. Full variable domain (missing parts from reference TRBV30 and TRBJ2-7): SQTIHQWPATLVQPVGSPLSLECTVEGTSNPNLYWYRQAAGRGLQLLFYSVGIGQISSEVPQNLSASRPQDRQFILSSKKLLLSDSGFYLCAWSTAGGLYEQYFGPGTRLTVT.

The count of this clone is one. The genes are TRBV5-6 and TRBJ2-6, with TRBD1 as a possible D gene (6 bases). With 4 bases removed from V and 0 bases from J, the gap between germline ends came to 17 bases. The CDR3 totals 18 residues. Germline CDR1 SGHDT, CDR2 YYEEEE. DNA of the CDR3: TGTGCCAGCAGCCCAAGGACAGATTCGAACTCTGGGGCCAACGTCCTGACTTTC. Its translation is CASSPRTDSNSGANVLTF.

The V gene is TRBV5-6, the J gene TRBJ1-2; D might be TRBD1 (6 bases). Germline V gene lookup returns CDR1 SGHDT and CDR2 YYEEEE. Trimming took off 3 bases at V and 1 base at J, with 10 bases between the two ends. The CDR3 runs to 14 residues. CDR3 residues: CASSYGQSNYGYTF. CDR3 in DNA: TGTGCCAGCAGCTACGGACAGAGTAACTATGGCTACACCTTC.

The chain joins TRBV30 to TRBJ2-3, with TRBD2 as a possible D gene (5 bases). V shed 7 bases and J shed 5 bases, with 7 bases lying between them. The CDR3 sequence is 10 residues long. Germline CDR1 is GTSNPN and CDR2 is SVGIG (reference sequence). CDR3 residues: CASAGDTQYF. In DNA, the CDR3 is TGTGCCTCCGCGGGAGATACGCAGTATTTT.

The chain combines TRBV7-9 with TRBJ1-2; 10 bases are shared with TRBD1. J lost 0 bases, V lost 2 bases, and 6 bases had no gene match. The CDR3 runs to 17 residues. The germline gives CDR1 SEHNR, CDR2 FQNEAQ (reference sequence). The CDR3 DNA sequence: TGTGCCAGCAGCTTACCGGGACAGGGGCCAACTAACTATGGCTACACCTTC. This gives the protein CASSLPGQGPTNYGYTF. Using reference TRBV7-9 and TRBJ1-2 for the parts outside the CDR3, the full variable domain is DTGVSQNPRHKITKRGQNVTFRCDPISEHNRLYWYRQTLGQGPEFLTYFQNEAQLEKSRLLSDRFSAERPKGSFSTLEIQRTEQGDSAMYLCASSLPGQGPTNYGYTFGSGTRLTVV.

The chain couples TRBV11-2 to TRBJ2-5; possible D gene TRBD2, 6 bases. Germline values: CDR1 SGHAT, CDR2 FQNNGV. CDR3 size: 17 residues. The V end was cut by 5 bases, the J end by 5 bases, with 24 bases between. CDR3 region: CASSARFSGGVGETQYF. The CDR3 region has the DNA TGTGCCAGCAGCGCTAGGTTTTCAGGCGGGGTCGGCGAGACCCAGTACTTC. Filled out from reference TRBV11-2 and TRBJ2-5, the complete variable domain reads EAGVAQSPRYKIIEKRQSVAFWCNPISGHATLYWYQQILGQGPKLLIQFQNNGVVDDSQLPKDRFSAERLKGVDSTLKIQPAKLEDSAVYLCASSARFSGGVGETQYFGPGTRLLVL.

The chain employs TRBV4-1 and TRBJ1-5; 11 positions match TRBD1. The CDR3 runs 16 residues. Germline V lookup: CDR1 MGHRA, CDR2 YSYEKL. V was pared by 0 bases and J by 5 bases, with 3 bases of the junction left unmatched. The CDR3 is CASSQEADRGHQPQHF. The CDR3 bases are TGCGCCAGCAGCCAAGAGGCGGACAGGGGGCATCAGCCCCAGCATTTT.

The gene calls are TRBV9 and TRBJ1-4; weak D call: TRBD1 (6 bases). V lost 3 bases and J 0 bases, leaving 12 bases between the germline ends. The CDR3 spans 16 residues. The germline CDR1 and CDR2 sequences are SGDLS and YYNGEE. CDR3 loop: CASSAFRGTTNEKLFF. The DNA for the CDR3 is TGTGCCAGCAGCGCCTTCAGGGGAACAACTAATGAAAAACTGTTTTTT. Combining the CDR3 with reference TRBV9 and TRBJ1-4 gives the whole variable domain DSGVTQTPKHLITATGQRVTLRCSPRSGDLSVYWYQQSLDQGLQFLIQYYNGEERAKGNILERFSAQQFPDLHSELNLSSLELGDSALYFCASSAFRGTTNEKLFFGSGTQLSVL.

The chain combines TRBV6-4 with TRBJ2-4, with no clear D. CDR3 length equals 13 residues. V lost 0 bases to trimming and J lost 7 bases, with 7 bases between them. From germline, CDR1 is MRHNA and CDR2 SNTAGT. This chain's CDR3 is CASSDSETNIQYF. As DNA, the CDR3 is TGTGCCAGCAGTGACTCGGAGACGAACATTCAGTACTTC.

V usage is TRBV30 and J usage is TRBJ2-7; 8 nucleotides line up with TRBD2. Germline CDR1 reads GTSNPN; CDR2 reads SVGIG (reference sequence). Trimming at V came to 1 base and at J to 4 bases, leaving 3 bases not matched to a gene. This CDR3 has 13 residues. The CDR3 DNA reads TGTGCCTGGAGTGGAAGCGGGAGATACGAGCAGTACTTC. Translation: CAWSGSGRYEQYF.